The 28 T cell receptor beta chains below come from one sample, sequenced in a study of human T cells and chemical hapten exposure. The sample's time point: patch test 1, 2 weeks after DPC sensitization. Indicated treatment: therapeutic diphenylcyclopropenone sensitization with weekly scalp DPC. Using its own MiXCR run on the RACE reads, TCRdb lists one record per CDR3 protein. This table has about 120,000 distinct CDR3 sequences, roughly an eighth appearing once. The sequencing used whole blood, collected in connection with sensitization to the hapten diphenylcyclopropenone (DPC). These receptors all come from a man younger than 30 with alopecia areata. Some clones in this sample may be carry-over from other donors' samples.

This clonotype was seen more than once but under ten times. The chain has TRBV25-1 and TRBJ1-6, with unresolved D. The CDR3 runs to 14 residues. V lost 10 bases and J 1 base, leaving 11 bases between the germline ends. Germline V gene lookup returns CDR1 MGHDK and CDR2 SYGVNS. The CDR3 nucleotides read TGTGCCACCCAGTCGGGATCCTATAATTCACCCCTCCACTTT. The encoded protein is CATQSGSYNSPLHF.

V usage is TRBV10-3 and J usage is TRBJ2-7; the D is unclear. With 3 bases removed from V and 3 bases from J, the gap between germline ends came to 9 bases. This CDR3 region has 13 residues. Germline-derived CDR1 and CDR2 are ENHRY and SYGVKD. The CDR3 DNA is TGTGCCATCAGTGAAGACGCAAACTACGAGCAGTACGTC. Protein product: CAISEDANYEQYV.

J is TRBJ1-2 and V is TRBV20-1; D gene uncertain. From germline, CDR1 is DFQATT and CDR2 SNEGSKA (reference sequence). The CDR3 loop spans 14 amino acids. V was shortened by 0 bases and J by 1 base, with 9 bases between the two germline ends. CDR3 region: CSARDGRYNYGYTF. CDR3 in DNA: TGCAGTGCTAGAGATGGTCGCTATAACTATGGCTACACCTTC.

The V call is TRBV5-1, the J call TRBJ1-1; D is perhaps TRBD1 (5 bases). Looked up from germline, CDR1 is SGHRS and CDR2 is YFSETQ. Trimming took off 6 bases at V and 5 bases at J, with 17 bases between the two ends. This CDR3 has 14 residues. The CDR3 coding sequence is TGCGCCAGCACCCAATACAAGGGGTCAACTGAAGCTTTCTTT. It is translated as CASTQYKGSTEAFF.

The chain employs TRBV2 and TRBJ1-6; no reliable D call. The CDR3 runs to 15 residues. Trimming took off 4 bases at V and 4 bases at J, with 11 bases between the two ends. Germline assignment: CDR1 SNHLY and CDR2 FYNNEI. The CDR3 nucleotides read TGTGCCAGCAGTGCCGACACAAGATATAATTCACCCCTCCACTTT. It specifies CASSADTRYNSPLHF.

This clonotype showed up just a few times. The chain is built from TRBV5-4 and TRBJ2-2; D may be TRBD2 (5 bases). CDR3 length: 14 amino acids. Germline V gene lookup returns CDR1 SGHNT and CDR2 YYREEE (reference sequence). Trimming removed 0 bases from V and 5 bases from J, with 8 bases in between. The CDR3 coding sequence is TGTGCCAGCAGCTTGGAACGGGGTACCGGGGAGCTGTTTTTT. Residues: CASSLERGTGELFF. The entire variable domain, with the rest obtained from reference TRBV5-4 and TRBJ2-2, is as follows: ETGVTQSPTHLIKTRGQQVTLRCSSQSGHNTVSWYQQALGQGPQFIFQYYREEENGRGNFPPRFSGLQFPNYSSELNVNALELDDSALYLCASSLERGTGELFFGEGSRLTVL.

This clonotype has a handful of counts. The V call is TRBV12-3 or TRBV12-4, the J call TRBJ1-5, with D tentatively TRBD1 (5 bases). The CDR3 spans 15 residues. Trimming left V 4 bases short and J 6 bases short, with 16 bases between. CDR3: CASSSGPRGTQPQHF. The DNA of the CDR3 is TGTGCCAGCAGTTCCGGGCCCCGCGGGACTCAGCCCCAGCATTTT.

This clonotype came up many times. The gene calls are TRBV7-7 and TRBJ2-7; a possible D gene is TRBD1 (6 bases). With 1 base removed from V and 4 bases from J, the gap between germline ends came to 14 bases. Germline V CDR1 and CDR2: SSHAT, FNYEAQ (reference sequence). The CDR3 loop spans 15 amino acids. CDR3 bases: TGTGCCAGCAGCTTAGAGACAGGACAGCAGTACGAGCAGTACTTC. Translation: CASSLETGQQYEQYF.

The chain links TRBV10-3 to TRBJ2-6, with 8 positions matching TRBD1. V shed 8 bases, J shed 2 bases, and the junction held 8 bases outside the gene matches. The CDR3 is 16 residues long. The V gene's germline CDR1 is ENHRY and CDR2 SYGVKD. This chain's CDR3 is CAISPTGEAGANVLTF. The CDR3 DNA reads TGTGCCATCTCACCGACAGGGGAGGCTGGGGCCAACGTCCTGACTTTC.

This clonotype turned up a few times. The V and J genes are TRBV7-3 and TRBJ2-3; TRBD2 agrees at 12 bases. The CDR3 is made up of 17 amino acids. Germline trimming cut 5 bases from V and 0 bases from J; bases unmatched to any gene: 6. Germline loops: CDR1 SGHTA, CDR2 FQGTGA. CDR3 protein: CASSSGTSGRSTDTQYF. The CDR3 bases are TGTGCCAGCAGCAGCGGGACTAGCGGGCGAAGCACAGATACGCAGTATTTT.

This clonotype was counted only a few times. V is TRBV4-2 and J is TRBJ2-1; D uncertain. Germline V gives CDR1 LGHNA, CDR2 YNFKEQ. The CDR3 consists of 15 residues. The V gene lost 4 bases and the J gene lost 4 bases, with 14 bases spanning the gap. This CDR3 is CASSPSGTHYNEQFF. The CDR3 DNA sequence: TGTGCCAGCAGCCCCTCGGGTACTCATTACAATGAGCAGTTCTTC.

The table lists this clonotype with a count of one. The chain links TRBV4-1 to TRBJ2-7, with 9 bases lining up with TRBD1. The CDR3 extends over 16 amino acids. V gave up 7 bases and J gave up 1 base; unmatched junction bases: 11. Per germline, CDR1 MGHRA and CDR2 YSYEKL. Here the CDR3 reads CASIEVGTGQSYEQYF. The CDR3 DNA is TGCGCCAGCATAGAGGTAGGGACAGGGCAGTCCTACGAGCAGTACTTC.

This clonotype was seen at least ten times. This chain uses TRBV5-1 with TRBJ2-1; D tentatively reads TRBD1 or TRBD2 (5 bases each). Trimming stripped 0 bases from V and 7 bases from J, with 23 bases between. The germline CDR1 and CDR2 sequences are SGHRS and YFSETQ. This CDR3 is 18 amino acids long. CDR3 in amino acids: CASSLEMGLQGRGNEQFF. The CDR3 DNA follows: TGCGCCAGCAGCTTGGAAATGGGCCTCCAGGGAAGAGGGAATGAGCAGTTCTTC.

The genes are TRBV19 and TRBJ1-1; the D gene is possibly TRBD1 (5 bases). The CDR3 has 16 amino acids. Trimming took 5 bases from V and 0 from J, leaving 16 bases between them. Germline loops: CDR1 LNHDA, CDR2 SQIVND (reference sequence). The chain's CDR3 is CASSAPEGRMNTEAFF. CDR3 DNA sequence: TGTGCCAGTAGTGCCCCAGAGGGGAGAATGAACACTGAAGCTTTCTTT.

This CDR3 reads CASTAQGNTEAFF. In DNA, the CDR3 is TGTGCCAGCACCGCTCAGGGGAACACTGAAGCTTTCTTT. V is TRBV7-6 and J is TRBJ1-1; a weak D match, TRBD1 (5 bases). The germline V gene has CDR1 SGHVS and CDR2 FNYEAQ. This CDR3 is built from 13 residues. V dropped 7 bases and J dropped 1 base, with 10 bases sitting between them. Using reference TRBV7-6 and TRBJ1-1 for the parts outside the CDR3, the full variable domain is GAGVSQSPRYKVTKRGQDVALRCDPISGHVSLYWYRQALGQGPEFLTYFNYEAQQDKSGLPNDRFSAERPEGSISTLTIQRTEQRDSAMYRCASTAQGNTEAFFGQGTRLTVV.

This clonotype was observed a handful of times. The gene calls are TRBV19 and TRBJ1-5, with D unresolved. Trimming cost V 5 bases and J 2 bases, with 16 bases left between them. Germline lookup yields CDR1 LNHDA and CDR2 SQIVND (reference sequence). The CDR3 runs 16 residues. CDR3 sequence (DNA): TGTGCCAGTAGTCCTTTTCTTCGGGCTGGCAATCAGCCCCAGCATTTT. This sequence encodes CASSPFLRAGNQPQHF. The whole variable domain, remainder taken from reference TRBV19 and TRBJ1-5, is DGGITQSPKYLFRKEGQNVTLSCEQNLNHDAMYWYRQDPGQGLRLIYYSQIVNDFQKGDIAEGYSVSREKKESFPLTVTSAQKNPTAFYLCASSPFLRAGNQPQHFGDGTRLSIL.

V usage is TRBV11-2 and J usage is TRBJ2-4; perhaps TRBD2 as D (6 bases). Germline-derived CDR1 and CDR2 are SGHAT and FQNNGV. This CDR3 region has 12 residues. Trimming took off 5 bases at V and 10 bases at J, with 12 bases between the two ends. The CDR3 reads CASSRDSGIQYF. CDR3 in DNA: TGTGCCAGCAGCAGGGACTCGGGTATTCAGTACTTC. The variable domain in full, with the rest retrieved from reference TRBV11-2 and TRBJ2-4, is EAGVAQSPRYKIIEKRQSVAFWCNPISGHATLYWYQQILGQGPKLLIQFQNNGVVDDSQLPKDRFSAERLKGVDSTLKIQPAKLEDSAVYLCASSRDSGIQYFGAGTRLSVL.

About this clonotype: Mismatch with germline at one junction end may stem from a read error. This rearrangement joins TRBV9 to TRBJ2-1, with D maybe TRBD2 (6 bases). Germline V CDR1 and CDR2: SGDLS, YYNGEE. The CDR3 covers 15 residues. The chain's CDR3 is CASSVSGTSSNEQFF. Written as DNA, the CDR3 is TGTGCCAGCAGTGTTAGCGGAACCTCCTCCAATGAGCAGTTCTTC. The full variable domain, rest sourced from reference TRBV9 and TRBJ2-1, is DSGVTQTPKHLITATGQRVTLRCSPRSGDLSVYWYQQSLDQGLQFLIQYYNGEERAKGNILERFSAQQFPDLHSELNLSSLELGDSALYFCASSVSGTSSNEQFFGPGTRLTVL.

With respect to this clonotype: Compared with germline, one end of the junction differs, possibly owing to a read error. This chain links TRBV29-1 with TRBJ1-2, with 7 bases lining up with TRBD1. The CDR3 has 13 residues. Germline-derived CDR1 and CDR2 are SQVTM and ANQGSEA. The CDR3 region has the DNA TGCAGCGCTGAAACAGGGGAGGGCTATGGCTACACCTTC. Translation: CSAETGEGYGYTF. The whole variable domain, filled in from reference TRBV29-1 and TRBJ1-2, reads SAVISQKPSRDICQRGTSLTIQCQVDSQVTMMFWYRQQPGQSLTLIATANQGSEATYESGFVIDKFPISRPNLTFSTLTVSNMSPEDSSIYLCSAETGEGYGYTFGSGTRLTVV.

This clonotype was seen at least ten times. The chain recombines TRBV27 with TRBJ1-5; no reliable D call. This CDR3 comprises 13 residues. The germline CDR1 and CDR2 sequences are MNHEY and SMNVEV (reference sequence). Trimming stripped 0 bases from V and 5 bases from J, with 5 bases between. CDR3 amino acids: CASSLSGHQPQHF. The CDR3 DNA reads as TGTGCCAGCAGTTTATCTGGACATCAGCCCCAGCATTTT.

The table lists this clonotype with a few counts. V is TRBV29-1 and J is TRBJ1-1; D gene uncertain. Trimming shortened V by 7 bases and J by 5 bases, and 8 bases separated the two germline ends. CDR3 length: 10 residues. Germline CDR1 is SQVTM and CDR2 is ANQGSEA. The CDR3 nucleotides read TGCAGCGGCGGGCATACTGAAGCTTTCTTT. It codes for CSGGHTEAFF.

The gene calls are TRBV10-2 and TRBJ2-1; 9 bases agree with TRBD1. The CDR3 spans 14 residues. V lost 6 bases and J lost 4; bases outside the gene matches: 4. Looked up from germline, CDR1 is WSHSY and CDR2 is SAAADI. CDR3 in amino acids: CASSPGQGYNEQFF. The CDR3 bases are TGCGCCAGCAGCCCGGGACAGGGATACAATGAGCAGTTCTTC.

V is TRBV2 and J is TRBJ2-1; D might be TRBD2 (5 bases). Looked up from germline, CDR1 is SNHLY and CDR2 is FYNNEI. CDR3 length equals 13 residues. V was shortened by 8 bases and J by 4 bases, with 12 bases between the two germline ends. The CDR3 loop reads CASRRAEYNEQFF. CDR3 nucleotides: TGTGCCAGCCGGCGGGCCGAATACAATGAGCAGTTCTTC.

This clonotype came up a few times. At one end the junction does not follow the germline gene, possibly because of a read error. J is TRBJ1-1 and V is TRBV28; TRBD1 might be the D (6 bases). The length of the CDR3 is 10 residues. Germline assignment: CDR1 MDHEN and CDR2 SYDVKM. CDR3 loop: CASGTGRSPF. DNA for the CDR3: TGTGCCAGCGGTACAGGGCGGTCCCCTTTT. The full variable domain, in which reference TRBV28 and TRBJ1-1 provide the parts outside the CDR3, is DVKVTQSSRYLVKRTGEKVFLECVQDMDHENMFWYRQDPGLGLRLIYFSYDVKMKEKGDIPEGYSVSREKKERFSLILESASTNQTSMYLCASGTGRSPFGQGTRLTVV.

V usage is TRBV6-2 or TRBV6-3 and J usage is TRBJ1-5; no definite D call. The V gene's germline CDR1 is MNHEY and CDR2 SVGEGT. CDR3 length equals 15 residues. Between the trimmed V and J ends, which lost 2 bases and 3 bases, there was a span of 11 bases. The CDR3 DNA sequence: TGTGCCAGCAGTTACAGTCCGGGGTTCAATCAGCCCCAGCATTTT. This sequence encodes CASSYSPGFNQPQHF.

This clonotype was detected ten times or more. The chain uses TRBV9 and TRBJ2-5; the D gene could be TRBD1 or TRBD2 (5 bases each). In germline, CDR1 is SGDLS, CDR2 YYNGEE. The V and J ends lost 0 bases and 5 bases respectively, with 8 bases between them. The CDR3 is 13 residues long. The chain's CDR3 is CASSVGDPETQYF. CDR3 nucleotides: TGTGCCAGCAGCGTAGGGGACCCGGAGACCCAGTACTTC.

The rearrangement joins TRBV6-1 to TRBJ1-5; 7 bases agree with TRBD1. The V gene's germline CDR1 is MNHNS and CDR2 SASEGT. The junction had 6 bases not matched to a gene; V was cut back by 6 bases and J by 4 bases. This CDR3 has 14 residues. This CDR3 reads CASSRTGENQPQHF. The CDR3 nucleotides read TGTGCCAGCAGCAGAACAGGGGAAAATCAGCCCCAGCATTTT.

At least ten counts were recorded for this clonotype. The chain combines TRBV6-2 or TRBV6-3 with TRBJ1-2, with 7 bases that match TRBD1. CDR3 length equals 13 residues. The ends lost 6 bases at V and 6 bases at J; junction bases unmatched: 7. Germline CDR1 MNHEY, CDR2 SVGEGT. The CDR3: CASSSDRINGYTF. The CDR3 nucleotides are TGTGCCAGCAGCTCGGACAGGATCAATGGCTACACCTTC.